The rows below give T cell receptor beta chains drawn from one sample of a study of blood T cell repertoires in COVID-19. Profiling relied on immunoSEQ multiplex PCR, and the TCRdb table lists in-frame clones only, not all of them. This sample carries hundreds of thousands of clones, roughly 85% of them seen once, and the ten largest clones take 1.5% to 2%. The sequencing sample was made of PBMCs or T cells enriched from blood (not recorded which). These receptors all stem from a woman in her 30s who had been exposed to COVID-19. Both conserved end residues are part of each CDR3. The order of the fields is D gene, clone size, J gene, V gene, CDR3 DNA, CDR3 protein. D genes are given only for firm matches. Size is omitted from some rows. Given values are once, few, many or a class for expanded clones.

D: NA
size: NA
J: TRBJ2-3
V: TRBV6-1
DNA: TGTGCCAGCAGTGAAGGTTCCAGTCTTTACACAGATACGCAGTATTTT
CDR3: CASSEGSSLYTDTQYF

D: TRBD1
size: NA
J: TRBJ2-4
V: TRBV7-2
DNA: TGTGCCAGCAGCTTACTCTATGGACAGGCCGGGGTAGCCAAAAACATTCAGTACTTC
CDR3: CASSLLYGQAGVAKNIQYF

D: NA
size: NA
J: TRBJ2-7
V: TRBV7-9
DNA: TGTGCCAGCAGCCACGCCCATCGGAGCTCCTACGAGCAGTACTTC
CDR3: CASSHAHRSSYEQYF

D: NA
size: NA
J: TRBJ2-1
V: TRBV19
DNA: TGTGCCAGTAGTATCTCAAGCAGGAACAATGAGCAGTTCTTC
CDR3: CASSISSRNNEQFF

D: TRBD1
size: NA
J: TRBJ1-2
V: TRBV30
DNA: TGTGCCTGGAGTCAGGGGGGCCTCGGTGGTGGCTACACCTTC
CDR3: CAWSQGGLGGGYTF

D: TRBD1
size: NA
J: TRBJ2-3
V: TRBV9
DNA: TGTGCCAGCAGCGTACAGGACAGGGGCCCCACAGATACGCAGTATTTT
CDR3: CASSVQDRGPTDTQYF

D: TRBD1
size: NA
J: TRBJ2-7
V: TRBV5-6
DNA: TGTGCCAGCAGCTCCTTGTGGGACAGGACTTCAGGAGAGCAGTACTTC
CDR3: CASSSLWDRTSGEQYF

D: TRBD1
size: NA
J: TRBJ2-1
V: TRBV7-2
DNA: TGTGCCAGCAGCCCGGCCGGGACAGGCTACAATGAGCAGTTCTTC
CDR3: CASSPAGTGYNEQFF

D: NA
size: NA
J: TRBJ1-2
V: TRBV28
DNA: TGTGCCAGCAACGGACAGAATGGTACTGGCTACACCTTC
CDR3: CASNGQNGTGYTF

D: TRBD1
size: few
J: TRBJ2-1
V: TRBV7-9
DNA: TGTGCCAGCAGCCCAGCCACAGGGGGCCGTTTTAACAATGAGCAGTTCTTC
CDR3: CASSPATGGRFNNEQFF

D: NA
size: NA
J: TRBJ2-3
V: TRBV4-3
DNA: TGCGCCAGCAGCCAAGATCTTCGGGTAGCAGATACGCAGTATTTT
CDR3: CASSQDLRVADTQYF

D: NA
size: NA
J: TRBJ2-1
V: TRBV3-1/TRBV3-2
DNA: TGTGCCAGCAGCCCCTTAGCGGAGACCTACAATGAGCAGTTCTTC
CDR3: CASSPLAETYNEQFF

D: NA
size: few
J: TRBJ1-4
V: TRBV14
DNA: TGTGCCAGCAGCCACGGCCAGGGTAATGAAAAACTGTTTTTT
CDR3: CASSHGQGNEKLFF

D: TRBD2
size: NA
J: TRBJ2-6
V: TRBV19
DNA: TGTGCCAGTAGTATAAAAACTAGCGGGAGCCCTGGGGCCAACGTCCTGACTTTC
CDR3: CASSIKTSGSPGANVLTF

D: NA
size: NA
J: TRBJ1-3
V: TRBV10-2
DNA: TGCGCCAGCAGTATAGGCGGCAGTGGAAACACCATATATTTT
CDR3: CASSIGGSGNTIYF

D: NA
size: NA
J: TRBJ1-5
V: TRBV19
DNA: TGTGCCAGTAACCAACGGCGGGGGGCGGACAATCAGCCCCAGCATTTT
CDR3: CASNQRRGADNQPQHF

D: NA
size: NA
J: TRBJ1-1
V: TRBV6-1
DNA: TGTGCCAGCAGTGAATACATGAACACTGAAGCTTTCTTT
CDR3: CASSEYMNTEAFF

D: NA
size: NA
J: TRBJ2-7
V: TRBV10-3
DNA: TGTGCCATCGCCCGGACAGACTACGAGGAGCAGTACTTC
CDR3: CAIARTDYEEQYF

D: TRBD2
size: NA
J: TRBJ2-7
V: TRBV5-4
DNA: TGTGCCAGCAGCTTAACCCCCTTTCGTAGCGGGAGAGGGTATGAGCAGTACTTC
CDR3: CASSLTPFRSGRGYEQYF

D: NA
size: NA
J: TRBJ2-3
V: TRBV19
DNA: TGTGCCAGTCTCCGGAGCTCCCCGGTTTACGATACGCAGTATTTT
CDR3: CASLRSSPVYDTQYF

D: TRBD1
size: once
J: TRBJ1-5
V: TRBV24-1
DNA: TGTGCCACCAGTGACGCGACAGGGGGAAGTAGGCAGCCCCAGCATTTT
CDR3: CATSDATGGSRQPQHF

D: NA
size: NA
J: TRBJ2-1
V: TRBV9
DNA: TGTGCCAGCAGCGTAGGAGGCGGGGGCCACAATGAGCAGTTCTTC
CDR3: CASSVGGGGHNEQFF

D: NA
size: NA
J: TRBJ1-3
V: TRBV7-2
DNA: TGTGCCAGCAGCCCCCACCAGGTCTCTGGAAACACCATATATTTT
CDR3: CASSPHQVSGNTIYF

D: NA
size: NA
J: TRBJ2-5
V: TRBV7-8
DNA: TGTGCCAGCAGGTTTAGAGAGACCCAGTACTTC
CDR3: CASRFRETQYF

D: TRBD2
size: NA
J: TRBJ2-5
V: TRBV7-2
DNA: TGTGCCAGCAGCTCTAGCGGGGGGGCCGGAGAGACCCAGTACTTC
CDR3: CASSSSGGAGETQYF

D: TRBD1
size: NA
J: TRBJ1-4
V: TRBV7-9
DNA: TGTGCCAGCAGCACGACAGGGTGGGAAAAACTGTTTTTT
CDR3: CASSTTGWEKLFF

D: TRBD2
size: NA
J: TRBJ2-1
V: TRBV6-5
DNA: TGTGCCAGCATGGGACTAAACAATGAGCAGTTCTTC
CDR3: CASMGLNNEQFF

D: TRBD2
size: NA
J: TRBJ2-3
V: TRBV5-1
DNA: TGCGCCAGCAGCTCGGGACTACTAACTAGCACAGATACGCAGTATTTT
CDR3: CASSSGLLTSTDTQYF

D: NA
size: NA
J: TRBJ1-2
V: TRBV11-2
DNA: TGTGCCAGCAGCTTAGCCTGGGGGCCCCGGGGCTACACCTTC
CDR3: CASSLAWGPRGYTF

D: NA
size: NA
J: TRBJ2-7
V: TRBV5-4
DNA: TGTGCCAGCAGCTTGGCTGGCGGGATGTCCTACGAGCAGTACTTC
CDR3: CASSLAGGMSYEQYF

D: NA
size: NA
J: TRBJ1-4
V: TRBV5-1
DNA: TGCGCCAGCAGCTTGAAGGGGGACAATGAAAAACTGTTTTTT
CDR3: CASSLKGDNEKLFF

D: NA
size: NA
J: TRBJ2-1
V: TRBV5-1
DNA: TGCGCCAGCAGCTTCGGCGGCTCCGGGGAGCAGTTCTTC
CDR3: CASSFGGSGEQFF

D: TRBD1
size: once
J: TRBJ2-7
V: TRBV4-3
DNA: TGCGCCAGCAGCCCCGCGTTGGGACAGGGCTACGAGCAGTACTTC
CDR3: CASSPALGQGYEQYF

D: TRBD2
size: NA
J: TRBJ2-1
V: TRBV14
DNA: TGTGCCAGCAGCCAAGGACTAGCGGGGGGGCCATATGAGCAGTTCTTC
CDR3: CASSQGLAGGPYEQFF

D: NA
size: NA
J: TRBJ2-2
V: TRBV28
DNA: TGTGCCAGCAATCCAACGTCATGGCAAGACACCGGGGAGCTGTTTTTT
CDR3: CASNPTSWQDTGELFF

D: TRBD2
size: NA
J: TRBJ2-3
V: TRBV10-2
DNA: TGCGCCAGCAGGGGGGTAGCGGGAGTGGGTGGTGCAGATACGCAGTATTTT
CDR3: CASRGVAGVGGADTQYF

D: TRBD2
size: NA
J: TRBJ2-1
V: TRBV19
DNA: TGTGCCAGTAGTACCCCGACGGGGGGATCCTACAATGAGCAGTTCTTC
CDR3: CASSTPTGGSYNEQFF

D: TRBD2
size: NA
J: TRBJ2-2
V: TRBV5-1
DNA: TGCGCCAGCAGCTTGGGCCTAGCGGGGGGAGAAACCGGGGAGCTGTTTTTT
CDR3: CASSLGLAGGETGELFF

D: TRBD1
size: NA
J: TRBJ1-2
V: TRBV7-2
DNA: TGTGCCAGCAGCCCCCCAGGGGGCAACTATGGCTACACCTTC
CDR3: CASSPPGGNYGYTF

D: NA
size: NA
J: TRBJ1-1
V: TRBV5-4
DNA: TGTGCCAGCAGCTTCCCCCCAGGCATGAACACTGAAGCTTTCTTT
CDR3: CASSFPPGMNTEAFF

D: NA
size: NA
J: TRBJ2-7
V: TRBV27
DNA: TGTGCCAGCAGTTTCTCCCCGACAAGGGGCCCCTACGAGCAGTACTTC
CDR3: CASSFSPTRGPYEQYF

D: TRBD2
size: NA
J: TRBJ2-4
V: TRBV6-1
DNA: TGTGCCAGCAGTGATACGAGCGGGAGGACAGGCAAAAACATTCAGTACTTC
CDR3: CASSDTSGRTGKNIQYF

D: NA
size: NA
J: TRBJ2-7
V: TRBV6-5
DNA: TGTGCCAGCAGTTACAAGGGGGATCGCGACGAGCAGTACTTC
CDR3: CASSYKGDRDEQYF

D: NA
size: NA
J: TRBJ1-6
V: TRBV29-1
DNA: TGCAGCGTAATTACAGGAGGGGATTCACCCCTCCACTTT
CDR3: CSVITGGDSPLHF

D: NA
size: NA
J: TRBJ1-2
V: TRBV12-3/TRBV12-4
DNA: TGTGCCAGCAGTTCACAGGTATCCTATGGCTACACCTTC
CDR3: CASSSQVSYGYTF

D: TRBD2
size: NA
J: TRBJ2-1
V: TRBV6-4
DNA: TGTGCCAGCAGTGACTCGGAGATGGGAGGGACTCGGTTCTTC
CDR3: CASSDSEMGGTRFF

D: NA
size: NA
J: TRBJ2-2
V: TRBV30
DNA: TGTGCCTGGAGTGTACAGGTGGCGCCCACCGGGGAGCTGTTTTTT
CDR3: CAWSVQVAPTGELFF

D: TRBD1
size: NA
J: TRBJ2-7
V: TRBV23-1
DNA: TGCGCCAGCAGTCAATGGGACAGGACAGTCTACGAGCAGTACTTC
CDR3: CASSQWDRTVYEQYF

D: TRBD1
size: NA
J: TRBJ1-6
V: TRBV23-1
DNA: TGCGCCAGCAGTCGCCATGACAGGGGCTCAGGGGAATCCCTCCACTTT
CDR3: CASSRHDRGSGESLHF

D: NA
size: NA
J: TRBJ2-7
V: TRBV9
DNA: TGTGCCAGCAGCGTCCATCAGGGGCCGGGGGAGCAGTACTTC
CDR3: CASSVHQGPGEQYF